The 11 T cell receptor beta chains in this list originate from one sample, sequenced in a study of blood T cell repertoires in COVID-19. TCRdb's table, derived via immunoSEQ multiplex PCR, lists solely in-frame clones and lacks some. The data contain fewer than 250,000 clones, more than 85% of them singletons. Sequencing was done on a sample of peripheral blood. The receptors derive from a man in his sixties with acute or convalescent COVID-19.

The chain uses TRBV24-1 and TRBJ1-2, with TRBD1 matching over 8 bases. The CDR3 is 17 residues long. Trimming at V came to 4 bases and at J to 3 bases, leaving 12 bases not matched to a gene. Germline values: CDR1 KGHDR, CDR2 SFDVKD. Here the CDR3 reads CATSDPQGTGKHYGYTF. The CDR3 DNA reads TGTGCCACCAGTGACCCTCAAGGGACAGGAAAACACTATGGCTACACCTTC.

CDR3 sequence reads: CASSFEGLAGNTGELFF. The CDR3 nucleotides are TGTGCCAGCAGCTTCGAGGGACTAGCGGGGAACACCGGGGAGCTGTTTTTT. V and J are TRBV11-3 and TRBJ2-2; 12 positions agree with TRBD2. This CDR3 spans 17 amino acids. The V gene end was trimmed by 3 bases and the J gene end by 1 base; junction bases not matched to a gene: 3. Per germline, CDR1 SGHNT and CDR2 YENEEA.

V gene TRBV6-5 combines with J gene TRBJ1-2; 8 bases align to TRBD1. Germline V lookup: CDR1 MNHEY, CDR2 SVGAGI. There are 11 residues in the CDR3. The J segment lost 8 bases and the V segment lost 5 bases, leaving 1 base of the junction unmatched. The CDR3 sequence is CASSTGGGYTF. The DNA of the CDR3 is TGTGCCAGCAGTACAGGGGGAGGCTACACCTTC.

V usage is TRBV12-3 or TRBV12-4 and J usage is TRBJ2-2; D gene ambiguous. CDR3 length: 13 residues. V shed 8 bases and J shed 2 bases, with 9 bases lying between them. CDR3 loop: CASVGRNTGELFF. CDR3 nucleotide sequence: TGTGCCAGCGTTGGCAGAAACACCGGGGAGCTGTTTTTT.

The V gene is TRBV7-8, the J gene TRBJ1-2; perhaps TRBD1 as D (5 bases). Between the trimmed V and J ends, which lost 5 bases and 4 bases, there was a span of 17 bases. CDR1 is SGHVS, CDR2 FQNEAQ, per germline. The length of the CDR3 is 15 residues. The CDR3 spells CASSLRSDSSYGYTF. The CDR3 coding sequence is TGTGCCAGCAGCCTGCGTTCTGACAGCTCCTATGGCTACACCTTC.

The V gene is TRBV9, the J gene TRBJ1-2, with 7 bases matching TRBD1. Germline lookup yields CDR1 SGDLS and CDR2 YYNGEE. This CDR3 has 13 amino acids. Trimming took 2 bases from V and 4 from J; bases not matched to a gene: 2. The CDR3 nucleotides read TGTGCCAGCAGCGTCGGGACAGCCTATGGCTACACCTTC. Protein product: CASSVGTAYGYTF. Together with reference TRBV9 and TRBJ1-2, the CDR3 gives the full variable domain: DSGVTQTPKHLITATGQRVTLRCSPRSGDLSVYWYQQSLDQGLQFLIQYYNGEERAKGNILERFSAQQFPDLHSELNLSSLELGDSALYFCASSVGTAYGYTFGSGTRLTVV.

CDR3 DNA sequence: TGTGCCAGCAGCTTAGAAGGGACACTGAACACTGAAGCTTTCTTT. This sequence encodes CASSLEGTLNTEAFF. V usage is TRBV7-8 and J usage is TRBJ1-1; D perhaps matches TRBD1 (6 bases). This CDR3 has 15 amino acids. The V end lost 1 base, the J end lost 0 bases, and 9 bases lay between the germline ends. CDR1 SGHVS and CDR2 FQNEAQ come from the germline V gene.

The chain's CDR3 is CASSAGGQGRETQYF. CDR3 DNA: TGTGCCAGCAGCGCTGGGGGACAGGGGAGAGAGACCCAGTACTTC. This chain joins TRBV9 and TRBJ2-5; 10 positions agree with TRBD1. V shed 3 bases, J shed 4 bases, and the junction held 6 bases outside the gene matches. The germline gives CDR1 SGDLS, CDR2 YYNGEE. The CDR3 has 15 amino acids.

The chain carries TRBV11-3 and TRBJ2-2; 11 nucleotides line up with TRBD2. The germline gives CDR1 SGHNT, CDR2 YENEEA. CDR3 length: 15 amino acids. V dropped 5 bases and J dropped 7; count of bases not matched to a gene: 6. Here the CDR3 DNA reads TGTGCCAGCAGCCTGACTAGCGGGGAGGGCGGGGAGCTGTTTTTT. As protein: CASSLTSGEGGELFF. Full variable domain (missing parts from reference TRBV11-3 and TRBJ2-2): EAGVVQSPRYKIIEKKQPVAFWCNPISGHNTLYWYLQNLGQGPELLIRYENEEAVDDSQLPKDRFSAERLKGVDSTLKIQPAELGDSAVYLCASSLTSGEGGELFFGEGSRLTVL.

The sample holds one count of this clone. CDR3 sequence (DNA): TGTGCCAGCAGCGGACAGGGCGTCTATGGCTACACCTTC. Translating it yields CASSGQGVYGYTF. The rearrangement joins TRBV9 to TRBJ1-2, with 7 nucleotides matching TRBD1. Germline V gives CDR1 SGDLS, CDR2 YYNGEE. The ends lost 3 bases at V and 4 bases at J; junction bases unmatched: 3. The CDR3 sequence is 13 residues long.

The chain is built from TRBV2 and TRBJ1-5; D is possibly TRBD1 (5 bases). Germline V gene lookup returns CDR1 SNHLY and CDR2 FYNNEI. V lost 5 bases and J 3 bases, leaving 11 bases between the germline ends. The CDR3 extends over 14 amino acids. The CDR3 nucleotides read TGTGCCAGCAGTCTCAACAGGTACAATCAGCCCCAGCATTTT. This sequence encodes CASSLNRYNQPQHF.